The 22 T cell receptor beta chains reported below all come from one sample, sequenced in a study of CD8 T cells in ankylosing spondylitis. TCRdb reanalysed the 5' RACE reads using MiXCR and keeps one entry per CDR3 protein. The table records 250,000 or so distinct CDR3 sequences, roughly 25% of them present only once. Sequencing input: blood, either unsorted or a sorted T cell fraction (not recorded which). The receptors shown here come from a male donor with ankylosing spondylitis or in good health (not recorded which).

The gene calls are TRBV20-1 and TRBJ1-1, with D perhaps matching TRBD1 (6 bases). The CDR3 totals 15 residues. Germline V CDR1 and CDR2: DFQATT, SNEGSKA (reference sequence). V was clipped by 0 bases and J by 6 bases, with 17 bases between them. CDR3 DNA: TGCAGTGCTAGAGATCGTGTCACAGGGTCGTCTGAAGCTTTCTTT. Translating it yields CSARDRVTGSSEAFF.

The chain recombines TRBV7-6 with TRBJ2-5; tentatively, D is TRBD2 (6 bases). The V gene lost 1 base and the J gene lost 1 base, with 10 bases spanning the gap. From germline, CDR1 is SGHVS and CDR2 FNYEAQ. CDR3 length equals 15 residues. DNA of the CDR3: TGTGCCAGCAGCTTAGGCGGGGTTTCCCAAGAGACCCAGTACTTC. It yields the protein CASSLGGVSQETQYF.

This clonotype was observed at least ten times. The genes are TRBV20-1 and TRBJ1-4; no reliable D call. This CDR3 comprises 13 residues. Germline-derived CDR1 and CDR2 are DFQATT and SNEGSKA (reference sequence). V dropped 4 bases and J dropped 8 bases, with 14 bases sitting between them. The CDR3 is CSANDRRREKLFF. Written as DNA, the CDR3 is TGCAGTGCTAATGACCGCCGGCGGGAAAAACTGTTTTTT.

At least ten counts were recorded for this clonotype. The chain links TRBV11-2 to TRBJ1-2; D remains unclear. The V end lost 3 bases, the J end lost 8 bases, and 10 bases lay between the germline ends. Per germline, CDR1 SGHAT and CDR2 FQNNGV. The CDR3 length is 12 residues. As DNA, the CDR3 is TGTGCCAGCAGCTTGAGGGCTCGGGGCTACACCTTC. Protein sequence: CASSLRARGYTF.

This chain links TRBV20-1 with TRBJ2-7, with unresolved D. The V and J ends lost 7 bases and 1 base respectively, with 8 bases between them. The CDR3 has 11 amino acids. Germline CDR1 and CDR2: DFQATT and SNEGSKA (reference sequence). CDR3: CSVHQSYEQYF. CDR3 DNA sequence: TGCAGTGTCCACCAATCCTACGAGCAGTACTTC.

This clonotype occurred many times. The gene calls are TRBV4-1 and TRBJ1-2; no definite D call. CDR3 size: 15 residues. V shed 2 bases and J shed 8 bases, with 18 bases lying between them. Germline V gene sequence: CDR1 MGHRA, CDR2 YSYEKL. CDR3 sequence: CASSQRDYSARGYTF. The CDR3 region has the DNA TGCGCCAGCAGCCAACGAGACTACAGTGCCCGCGGCTACACCTTC.

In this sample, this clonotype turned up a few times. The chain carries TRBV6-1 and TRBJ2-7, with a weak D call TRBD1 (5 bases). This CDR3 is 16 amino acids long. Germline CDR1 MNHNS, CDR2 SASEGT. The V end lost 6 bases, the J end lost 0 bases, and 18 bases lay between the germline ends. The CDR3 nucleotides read TGTGCCAGCAGCGAGGTCTGGACACTGGCCTCCTACGAGCAGTACTTC. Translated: CASSEVWTLASYEQYF.

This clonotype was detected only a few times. This CDR3 is CASSGWGVEQYF. The CDR3 nucleotides are TGTGCCAGCAGCGGATGGGGGGTCGAGCAGTACTTC. The chain joins TRBV6-6 to TRBJ2-7, with a weak D call TRBD2 (6 bases). Trimming cost V 6 bases and J 6 bases, with 12 bases left between them. The CDR3 totals 12 residues. Germline loops: CDR1 MNHNY, CDR2 SVGAGI (reference sequence).

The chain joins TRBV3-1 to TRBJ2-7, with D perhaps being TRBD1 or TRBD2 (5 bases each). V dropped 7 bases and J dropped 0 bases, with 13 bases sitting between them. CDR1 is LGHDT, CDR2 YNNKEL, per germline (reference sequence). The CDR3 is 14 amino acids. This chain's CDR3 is CASTDGTFSYEQYF. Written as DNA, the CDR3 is TGTGCCAGCACCGACGGGACGTTCTCCTACGAGCAGTACTTC.

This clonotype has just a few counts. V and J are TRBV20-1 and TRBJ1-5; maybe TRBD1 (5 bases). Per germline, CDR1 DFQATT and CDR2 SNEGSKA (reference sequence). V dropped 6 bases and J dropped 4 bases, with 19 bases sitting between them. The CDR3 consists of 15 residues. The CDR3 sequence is CSADAGSRGNQPQHF. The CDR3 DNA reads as TGCAGTGCCGACGCGGGGTCGAGGGGAAATCAGCCCCAGCATTTT.

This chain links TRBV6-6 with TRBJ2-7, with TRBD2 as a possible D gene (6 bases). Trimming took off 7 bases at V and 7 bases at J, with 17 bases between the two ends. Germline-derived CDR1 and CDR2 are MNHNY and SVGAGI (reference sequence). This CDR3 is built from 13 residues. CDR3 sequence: CASKEGQPFEQYF. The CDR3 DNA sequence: TGTGCCAGCAAGGAGGGGCAGCCCTTTGAGCAGTACTTC.

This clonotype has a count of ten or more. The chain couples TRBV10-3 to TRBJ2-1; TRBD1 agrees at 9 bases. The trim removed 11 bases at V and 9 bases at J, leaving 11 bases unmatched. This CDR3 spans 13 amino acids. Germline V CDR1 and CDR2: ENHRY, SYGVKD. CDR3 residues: CASRPGQGTEQFF. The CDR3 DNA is TGTGCCTCCCGACCGGGACAGGGAACTGAGCAGTTCTTC.

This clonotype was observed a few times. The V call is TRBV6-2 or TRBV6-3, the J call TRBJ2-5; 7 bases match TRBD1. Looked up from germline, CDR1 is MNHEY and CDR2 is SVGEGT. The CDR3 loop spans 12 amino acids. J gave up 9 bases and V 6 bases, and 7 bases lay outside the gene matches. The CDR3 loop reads CASRAGGLAQYF. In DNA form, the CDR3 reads TGTGCCAGCAGGGCAGGGGGTCTGGCCCAGTACTTC.

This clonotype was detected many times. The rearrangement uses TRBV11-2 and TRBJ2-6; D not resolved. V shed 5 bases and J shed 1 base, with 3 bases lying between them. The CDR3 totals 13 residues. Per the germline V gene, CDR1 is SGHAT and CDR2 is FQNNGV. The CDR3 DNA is TGTGCCAGCAGCGTTTCTGGGGCCAACGTCCTGACTTTC. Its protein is CASSVSGANVLTF.

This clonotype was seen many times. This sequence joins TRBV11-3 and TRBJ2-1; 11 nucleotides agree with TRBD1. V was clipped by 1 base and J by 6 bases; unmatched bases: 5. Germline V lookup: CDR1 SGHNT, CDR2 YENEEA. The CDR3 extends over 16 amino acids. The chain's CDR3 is CASSLGPGTGGNEQFF. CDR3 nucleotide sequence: TGTGCCAGCAGCTTAGGCCCCGGGACAGGGGGCAATGAGCAGTTCTTC.

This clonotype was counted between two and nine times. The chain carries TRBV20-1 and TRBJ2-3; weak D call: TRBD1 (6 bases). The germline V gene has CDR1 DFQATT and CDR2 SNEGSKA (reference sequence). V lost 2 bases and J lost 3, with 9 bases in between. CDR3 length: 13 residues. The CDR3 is CSARKTGTDTQYF. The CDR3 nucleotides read TGCAGTGCTAGAAAAACAGGGACAGATACGCAGTATTTT.

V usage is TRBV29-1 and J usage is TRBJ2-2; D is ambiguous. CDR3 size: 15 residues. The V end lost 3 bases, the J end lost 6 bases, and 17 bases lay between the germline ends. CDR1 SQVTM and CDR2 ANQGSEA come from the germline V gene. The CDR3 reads CSVESVGSPPGELFF. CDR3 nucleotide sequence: TGCAGCGTTGAGTCGGTGGGCAGCCCCCCCGGGGAGCTGTTTTTT.

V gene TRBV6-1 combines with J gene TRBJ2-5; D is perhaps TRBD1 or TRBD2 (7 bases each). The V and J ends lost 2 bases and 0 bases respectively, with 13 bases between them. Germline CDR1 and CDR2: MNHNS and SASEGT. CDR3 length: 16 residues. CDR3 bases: TGTGCCAGCAGTGAACGGCAGGGGGGGTACCAAGAGACCCAGTACTTC. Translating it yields CASSERQGGYQETQYF.

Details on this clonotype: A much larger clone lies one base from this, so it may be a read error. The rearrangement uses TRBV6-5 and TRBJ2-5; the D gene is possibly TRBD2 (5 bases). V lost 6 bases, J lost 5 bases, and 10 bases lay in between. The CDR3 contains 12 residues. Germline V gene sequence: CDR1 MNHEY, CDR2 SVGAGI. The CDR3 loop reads CASSRGWETQYF. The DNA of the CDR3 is TGTGCCAGCAGCCGGGGATGGGAGACCCAGTACTTC.

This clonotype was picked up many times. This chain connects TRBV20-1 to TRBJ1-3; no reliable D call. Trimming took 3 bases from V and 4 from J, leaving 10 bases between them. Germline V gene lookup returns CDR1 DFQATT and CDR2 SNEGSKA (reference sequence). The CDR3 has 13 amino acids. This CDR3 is CSAREHIGNTIYF. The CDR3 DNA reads TGCAGTGCTAGGGAACACATAGGAAACACCATATATTTT.

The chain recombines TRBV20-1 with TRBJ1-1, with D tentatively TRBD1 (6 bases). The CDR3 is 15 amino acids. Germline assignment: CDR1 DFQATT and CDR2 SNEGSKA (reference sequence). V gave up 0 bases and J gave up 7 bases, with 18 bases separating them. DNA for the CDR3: TGCAGTGCTAGAGAGCGAAATGGGGGGGGCGATGAAGCTTTCTTT. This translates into CSARERNGGGDEAFF.

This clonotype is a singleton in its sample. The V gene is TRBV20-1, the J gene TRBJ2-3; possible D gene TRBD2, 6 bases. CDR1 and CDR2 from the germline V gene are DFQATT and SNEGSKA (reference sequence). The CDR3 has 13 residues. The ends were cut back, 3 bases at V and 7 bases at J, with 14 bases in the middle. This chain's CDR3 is CSARVTRGNTQYF. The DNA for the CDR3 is TGCAGTGCTAGGGTGACTAGGGGTAATACGCAGTATTTT.